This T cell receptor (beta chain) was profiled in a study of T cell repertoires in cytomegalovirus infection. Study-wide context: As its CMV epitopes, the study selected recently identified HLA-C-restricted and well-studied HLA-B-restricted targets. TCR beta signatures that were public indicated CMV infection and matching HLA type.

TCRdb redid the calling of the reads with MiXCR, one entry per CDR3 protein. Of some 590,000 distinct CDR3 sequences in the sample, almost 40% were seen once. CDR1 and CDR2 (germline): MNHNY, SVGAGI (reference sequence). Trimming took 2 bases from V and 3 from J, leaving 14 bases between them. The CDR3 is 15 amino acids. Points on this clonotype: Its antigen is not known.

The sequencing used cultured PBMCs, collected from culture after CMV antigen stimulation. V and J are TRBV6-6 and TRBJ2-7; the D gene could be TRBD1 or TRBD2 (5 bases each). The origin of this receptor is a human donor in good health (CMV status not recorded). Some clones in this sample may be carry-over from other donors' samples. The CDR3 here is CASSYGGSPDYEQYF. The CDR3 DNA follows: TGTGCCAGCAGTTACGGGGGATCGCCGGACTACGAGCAGTACTTC.